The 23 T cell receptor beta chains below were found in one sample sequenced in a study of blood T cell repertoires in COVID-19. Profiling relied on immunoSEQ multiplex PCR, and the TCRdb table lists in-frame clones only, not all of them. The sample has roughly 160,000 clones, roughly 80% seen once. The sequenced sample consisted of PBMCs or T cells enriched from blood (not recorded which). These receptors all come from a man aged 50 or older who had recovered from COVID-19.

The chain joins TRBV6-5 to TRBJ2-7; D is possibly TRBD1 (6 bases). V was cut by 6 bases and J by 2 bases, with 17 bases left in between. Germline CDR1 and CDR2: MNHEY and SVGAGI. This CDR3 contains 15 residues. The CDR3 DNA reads TGTGCCAGCAGAAGCCGGGACAATCCGACCTACGAGCAGTACTTC. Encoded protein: CASRSRDNPTYEQYF.

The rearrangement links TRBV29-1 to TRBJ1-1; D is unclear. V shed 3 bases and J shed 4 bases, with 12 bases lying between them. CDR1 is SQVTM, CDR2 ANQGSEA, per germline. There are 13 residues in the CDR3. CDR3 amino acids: CSVDSGKPTEAFF. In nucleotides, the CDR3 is TGCAGCGTTGATTCTGGCAAACCCACTGAAGCTTTCTTT.

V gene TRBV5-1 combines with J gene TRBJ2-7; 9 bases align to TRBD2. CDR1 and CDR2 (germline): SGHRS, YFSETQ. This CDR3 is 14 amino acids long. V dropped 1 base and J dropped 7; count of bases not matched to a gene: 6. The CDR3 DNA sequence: TGCGCCAGCAGCTTGAGCGGGGGGCCGGTGGAGCAGTACTTC. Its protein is CASSLSGGPVEQYF.

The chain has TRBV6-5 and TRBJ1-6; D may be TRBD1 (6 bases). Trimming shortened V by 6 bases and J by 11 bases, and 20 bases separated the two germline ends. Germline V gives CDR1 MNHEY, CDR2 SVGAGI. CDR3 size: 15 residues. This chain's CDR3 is CASRTRQASGAPLHF. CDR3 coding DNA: TGTGCCAGCAGAACCCGACAGGCCTCTGGCGCACCCCTCCACTTT.

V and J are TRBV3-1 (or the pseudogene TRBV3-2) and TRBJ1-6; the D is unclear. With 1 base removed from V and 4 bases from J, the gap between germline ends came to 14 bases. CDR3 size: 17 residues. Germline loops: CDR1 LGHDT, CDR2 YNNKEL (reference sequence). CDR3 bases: TGTGCCAGCAGCCAAGCCCAGCGGGTCCCATATAATTCACCCCTCCACTTT. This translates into CASSQAQRVPYNSPLHF.

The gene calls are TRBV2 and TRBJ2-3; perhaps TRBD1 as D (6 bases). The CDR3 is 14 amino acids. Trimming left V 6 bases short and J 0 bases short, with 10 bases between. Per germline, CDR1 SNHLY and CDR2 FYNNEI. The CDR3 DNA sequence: TGTGCCAGCAGAAAAGACAGGAGCACAGATACGCAGTATTTT. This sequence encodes CASRKDRSTDTQYF.

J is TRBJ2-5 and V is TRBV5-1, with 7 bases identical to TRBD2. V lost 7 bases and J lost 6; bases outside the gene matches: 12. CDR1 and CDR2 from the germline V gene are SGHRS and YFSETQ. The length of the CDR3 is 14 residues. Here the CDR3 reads CASSEGGNRKTQYF. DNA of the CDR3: TGCGCCAGCTCTGAGGGAGGGAACAGAAAGACCCAGTACTTC. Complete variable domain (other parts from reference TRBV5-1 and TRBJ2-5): KAGVTQTPRYLIKTRGQQVTLSCSPISGHRSVSWYQQTPGQGLQFLFEYFSETQRNKGNFPGRFSGRQFSNSRSEMNVSTLELGDSALYLCASSEGGNRKTQYFGPGTRLLVL.

In DNA form, the CDR3 reads TGCAGTGTTTGGAGGAACTATGGCTACACCTTC. Residues: CSVWRNYGYTF. The chain uses TRBV20-1 and TRBJ1-2; unclear D gene. The CDR3 runs 11 residues. The germline V and J ends were trimmed by 7 bases and 2 bases, with 8 bases remaining between them. CDR1 DFQATT and CDR2 SNEGSKA come from the germline V gene (reference sequence).

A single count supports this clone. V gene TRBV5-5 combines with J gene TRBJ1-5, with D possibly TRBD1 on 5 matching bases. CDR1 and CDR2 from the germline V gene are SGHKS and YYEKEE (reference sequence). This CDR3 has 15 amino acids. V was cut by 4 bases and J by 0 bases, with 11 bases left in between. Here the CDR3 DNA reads TGTGCCAGCAGCGGAACAGGTAATAGCAATCAGCCCCAGCATTTT. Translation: CASSGTGNSNQPQHF.

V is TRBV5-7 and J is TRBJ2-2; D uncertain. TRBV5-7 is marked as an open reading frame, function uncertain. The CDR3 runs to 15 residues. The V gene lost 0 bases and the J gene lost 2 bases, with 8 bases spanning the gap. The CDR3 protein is CASSLAGSNTGELFF. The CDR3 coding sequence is TGTGCCAGCAGCTTGGCCGGGTCAAACACCGGGGAGCTGTTTTTT.

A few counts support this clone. CDR3 amino acids: CASSPGQAPGEQYF. CDR3 sequence (DNA): TGTGCCAGCAGCCCGGGACAGGCCCCCGGCGAGCAGTACTTC. The chain joins TRBV11-2 to TRBJ2-7, with 8 bases fitting TRBD1. The CDR3 spans 14 residues. Looked up from germline, CDR1 is SGHAT and CDR2 is FQNNGV. V lost 5 bases to trimming and J lost 6 bases; unmatched junction nucleotides: 9.

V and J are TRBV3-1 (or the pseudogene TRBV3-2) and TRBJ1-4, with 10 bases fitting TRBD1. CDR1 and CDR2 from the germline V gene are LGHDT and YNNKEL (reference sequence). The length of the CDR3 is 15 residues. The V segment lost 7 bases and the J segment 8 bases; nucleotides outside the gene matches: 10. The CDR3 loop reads CASTTKTGGVEKLFF. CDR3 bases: TGTGCCAGCACCACCAAGACAGGGGGCGTCGAAAAACTGTTTTTT.

CDR3 amino acids: CASSSRLAGTRDTQYF. The CDR3 coding sequence is TGTGCCAGCAGTTCACGACTCGCCGGGACTAGAGATACGCAGTATTTT. The genes are TRBV5-4 and TRBJ2-3; TRBD2 agrees at 8 bases. The CDR3 sequence is 16 residues long. With V trimmed by 5 bases and J by 5 bases, 13 bases remained unmatched. CDR1 SGHNT and CDR2 YYREEE come from the germline V gene (reference sequence). Drawing the rest from reference TRBV5-4 and TRBJ2-3, the complete variable domain is ETGVTQSPTHLIKTRGQQVTLRCSSQSGHNTVSWYQQALGQGPQFIFQYYREEENGRGNFPPRFSGLQFPNYSSELNVNALELDDSALYLCASSSRLAGTRDTQYFGPGTRLTVL.

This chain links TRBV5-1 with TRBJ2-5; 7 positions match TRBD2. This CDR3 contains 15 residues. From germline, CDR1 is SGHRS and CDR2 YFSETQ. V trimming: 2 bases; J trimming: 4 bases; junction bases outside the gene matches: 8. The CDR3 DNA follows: TGCGCCAGCAGCTTAGCGGACTGGGGGGGAGAGACCCAGTACTTC. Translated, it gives CASSLADWGGETQYF.

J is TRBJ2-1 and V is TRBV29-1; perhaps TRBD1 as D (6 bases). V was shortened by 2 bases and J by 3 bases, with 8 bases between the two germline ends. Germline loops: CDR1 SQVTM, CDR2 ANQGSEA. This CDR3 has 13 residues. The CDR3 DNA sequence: TGCAGCGTTGAATGGACAGACTACAATGAGCAGTTCTTC. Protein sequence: CSVEWTDYNEQFF.

The CDR3 loop reads CASSPTGQGRQEKLFF. DNA of the CDR3: TGTGCCAGCAGCCCGACTGGACAGGGGCGGCAAGAAAAACTGTTTTTT. This chain joins TRBV5-5 and TRBJ1-4; 9 bases align to TRBD1. Germline-derived CDR1 and CDR2 are SGHKS and YYEKEE (reference sequence). The CDR3 covers 16 residues. V was clipped by 4 bases and J by 8 bases; unmatched bases: 12.

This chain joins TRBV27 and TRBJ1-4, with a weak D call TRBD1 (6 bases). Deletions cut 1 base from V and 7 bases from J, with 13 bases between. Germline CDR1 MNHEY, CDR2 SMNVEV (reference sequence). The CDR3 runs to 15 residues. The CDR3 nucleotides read TGTGCCAGCAGTTTATACTCAGGGGAAGGTGAAAAACTGTTTTTT. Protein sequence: CASSLYSGEGEKLFF.

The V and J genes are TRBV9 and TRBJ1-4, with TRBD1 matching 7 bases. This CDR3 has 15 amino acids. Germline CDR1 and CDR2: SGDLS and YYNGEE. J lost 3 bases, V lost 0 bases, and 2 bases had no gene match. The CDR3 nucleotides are TGTGCCAGCAGCGTAGAAGGGACAGCTAATGAAAAACTGTTTTTT. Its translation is CASSVEGTANEKLFF.

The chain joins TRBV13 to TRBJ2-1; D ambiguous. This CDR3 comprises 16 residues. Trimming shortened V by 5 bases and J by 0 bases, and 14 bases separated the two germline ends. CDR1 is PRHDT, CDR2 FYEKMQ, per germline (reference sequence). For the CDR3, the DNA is TGTGCCAGCAGCCCCGGTGACTTGAGCTCCTACAATGAGCAGTTCTTC. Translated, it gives CASSPGDLSSYNEQFF.

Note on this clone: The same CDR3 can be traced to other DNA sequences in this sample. CDR3 in DNA: TGTGCCAGCAGCTTAGTAGCGGGGGGAACCTACGAGCAGTACTTC. It encodes CASSLVAGGTYEQYF. The chain joins TRBV7-2 to TRBJ2-7; 10 bases map to TRBD2. CDR1 and CDR2 from the germline V gene are SGHTA and FQGNSA. V shed 1 base and J 2 bases; nucleotides not matched to a gene: 2. The CDR3 length is 15 residues.

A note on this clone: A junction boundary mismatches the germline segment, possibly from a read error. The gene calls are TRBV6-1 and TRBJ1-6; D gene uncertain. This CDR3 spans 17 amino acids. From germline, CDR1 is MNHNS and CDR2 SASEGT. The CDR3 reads CASSDQDTPRVSSPFHF. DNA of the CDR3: TGTGCCAGCAGTGATCAAGACACTCCGAGGGTTAGTTCACCCTTCCACTTT.

DNA for the CDR3: TGTGCCAGCAGCTCCGGGACAGGGCGGCAAGAGACCCAGTACTTC. This codes for CASSSGTGRQETQYF. The rearrangement joins TRBV11-1 to TRBJ2-5; TRBD1 aligns across 9 bases. The germline gives CDR1 SGHAT, CDR2 FQDESV (reference sequence). The CDR3 consists of 15 residues. The V segment lost 4 bases and the J segment 2 bases; nucleotides outside the gene matches: 5. The whole variable domain, remainder taken from reference TRBV11-1 and TRBJ2-5, is EAEVAQSPRYKITEKSQAVAFWCDPISGHATLYWYRQILGQGPELLVQFQDESVVDDSQLPKDRFSAERLKGVDSTLKIQPAELGDSAMYLCASSSGTGRQETQYFGPGTRLLVL.

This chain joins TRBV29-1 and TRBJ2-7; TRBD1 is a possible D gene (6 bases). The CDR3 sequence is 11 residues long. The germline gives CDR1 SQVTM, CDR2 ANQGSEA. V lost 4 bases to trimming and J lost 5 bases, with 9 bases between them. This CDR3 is CSVVWGHEQYF. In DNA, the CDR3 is TGCAGCGTTGTCTGGGGGCACGAGCAGTACTTC.